This note documents a single T cell receptor (beta chain) sequence. Its cognate antigen has yet to be identified. No qualities accompany the bases; no much larger clone lies one base away. The source of the sample is a study of response to subunit inactivated influenza vaccine (dated by TCRdb to the late 2010s). In terms of the full investigation: The study used deep quantitative T cell receptor repertoire profiling to track responses to a trivalent subunit inactivated influenza vaccine.

Study-level results and caveats: The authors suggested that each seasonal influenza vaccination may recruit only a limited number of new T cells.

From the germline V gene (reference sequence), CDR1 is DFQATT and CDR2 is SNEGSKA. V lost 2 bases and J lost 7 bases; the stretch between them is 11 bases long. From its cysteine to its phenylalanine, the CDR3 spans 13 amino acids. Only the CDR3 portion is preserved as DNA: 39 bases, with reading frame beginning at the first base. Library construction relied on RT-PCR. The sample was run on an Illumina HiSeq 2500. The public reads were reprocessed in TCRdb via fastp at Q25 and MiXCR, keeping in-frame beta chains. Every CDR3 protein is listed once, alongside the most common genes and DNA of its rows. The sample has a few hundred thousand distinct CDR3 sequences on record, just over 20% of them singletons. The top ten hold 10% of the sample.

The V gene is TRBV20-1 and the J gene is TRBJ1-4; the D gene cannot be named for sure. The sequence derives from a man aged 45 to 70 who received an inactivated influenza vaccine. Donor details come from another sample of the same person, matched by shared clones. The sequencing here drew on PBMCs from blood, taken around 22 months after vaccination. The CDR3 region: CSARSLEGEKLFF. The DNA sequence is TGCAGTGCTAGAAGTCTAGAGGGTGAAAAACTGTTTTTT.